The rows below give T cell receptor beta chains drawn from one sample of a study of blood T cell repertoires in COVID-19. TCRdb keeps only in-frame clones here, not all; method: immunoSEQ multiplex PCR. The table has roughly 73,000 clones, 75% seen once. Sequencing was performed on peripheral blood. All receptors come from a man aged 65-85 years with acute or convalescent COVID-19. CDR3s include the opening cysteine and the closing phenylalanine or tryptophan. D genes are given only for firm matches. Clone size is stated in some rows and not others, as once, few, many or a class when expanded.

V gene	J gene	D gene	clone size	CDR3 protein	CDR3 DNA
TRBV7-9	TRBJ1-3	.	once	CASSLAGTSGNTIYF	TGTGCCAGCAGCTTAGCGGGGACAAGTGGAAACACCATATATTTT
TRBV27	TRBJ2-6	TRBD1	.	CASSVLGTGFAGANVLTF	TGTGCCAGCAGTGTCCTCGGGACAGGGTTTGCGGGGGCCAACGTCCTGACTTTC
TRBV5-1	TRBJ2-3	TRBD1	.	CASSLGDSVTDTQYF	TGCGCCAGCAGCTTGGGGGACAGTGTCACAGATACGCAGTATTTT
TRBV28	TRBJ2-1	.	.	CASNDSGVRNEQFF	TGTGCCAGCAATGATTCCGGGGTAAGAAATGAGCAGTTCTTC
TRBV28	TRBJ2-1	TRBD2	few	CASSPGLAGGPSSYNEQFF	TGTGCCAGCAGTCCAGGACTAGCGGGAGGACCTAGCTCCTACAATGAGCAGTTCTTC
TRBV7-9	TRBJ2-7	.	once	CASSLSEAVGEQYF	TGTGCCAGCAGCTTATCGGAGGCGGTGGGGGAGCAGTACTTC
TRBV5-1	TRBJ2-7	TRBD1	.	CASSWSGTGGNEQYF	TGCGCCAGCAGCTGGTCCGGGACAGGAGGTAACGAGCAGTACTTC
TRBV6-2/TRBV6-3	TRBJ2-5	TRBD2	.	CASSYSPWTSGRVLHQETQYF	TGTGCCAGCAGTTACTCCCCGTGGACTAGCGGGAGGGTCCTTCATCAAGAGACCCAGTACTTC
TRBV28	TRBJ2-7	TRBD2	.	CASRDYTGLALSYEQYF	TGTGCCAGCAGGGATTACACGGGACTAGCTTTGAGCTACGAGCAGTACTTC
TRBV7-8	TRBJ1-5	TRBD1	few	CASSPRTGGAFNQPQHF	TGTGCCAGCAGCCCCCGGACAGGGGGCGCGTTCAATCAGCCCCAGCATTTT
TRBV18	TRBJ2-5	TRBD2	.	CASSPNSGKEETQYF	TGTGCCAGCTCACCGAATAGCGGGAAAGAAGAGACCCAGTACTTC
TRBV6-6	TRBJ2-2	TRBD1	.	CASNRQGSNTGELFF	TGTGCCAGCAATCGACAGGGCTCCAACACCGGGGAGCTGTTTTTT
TRBV9	TRBJ1-4	.	few	CASSVLGQGATNEKLFF	TGTGCCAGCAGCGTGCTGGGGCAGGGCGCAACTAATGAAAAACTGTTTTTT
TRBV28	TRBJ1-6	.	few	CASRVLSSPLHF	TGTGCCAGCCGTGTTTTGTCGTCACCCCTCCACTTT
TRBV6-6	TRBJ1-1	.	.	CASSYSGGTTEAFF	TGTGCCAGCAGTTACTCAGGAGGGACCACTGAAGCTTTCTTT
TRBV24-1	TRBJ2-2	.	few	CATSDLAPPREANTGELFF	TGTGCCACCAGTGATTTGGCCCCTCCGCGGGAAGCGAACACCGGGGAGCTGTTTTTT
TRBV3-1/TRBV3-2	TRBJ2-1	.	.	CASSLGAKGSDNEQFF	TGTGCCAGCAGCCTGGGGGCAAAGGGGTCCGACAATGAGCAGTTCTTC
TRBV19	TRBJ1-1	TRBD1	.	CASSIGDRNTEAFF	TGTGCCAGTAGTATAGGGGACAGAAACACTGAAGCTTTCTTT
TRBV5-6	TRBJ1-6	TRBD1	.	CASSTPGQGYNSPLHF	TGTGCCAGCAGCACCCCGGGACAGGGATACAATTCACCCCTCCACTTT
TRBV6-4	TRBJ1-5	.	.	CASPPGNQPQHF	TGTGCCAGCCCCCCGGGGAACCAGCCCCAGCATTTT
TRBV5-4	TRBJ2-7	TRBD2	.	CASSLASGYEQYF	TGTGCCAGCAGCTTGGCTAGCGGGTACGAGCAGTACTTC
TRBV5-5	TRBJ2-7	.	once	CASSLAGANEQYF	TGTGCCAGCAGCTTGGCAGGGGCCAACGAGCAGTACTTC
TRBV27	TRBJ2-7	.	few	CASTRGGGYYEQYF	TGTGCCAGCACCCGGGGAGGGGGGTACTACGAGCAGTACTTC
TRBV11-3	TRBJ1-1	.	.	CASSLDGHSTLNTEAFF	TGTGCCAGCAGCTTAGATGGACACTCTACCCTGAACACTGAAGCTTTCTTT
TRBV12-5	TRBJ2-1	TRBD2	.	CASGFTAGAVNEQFF	TGTGCTAGTGGTTTCACAGCGGGAGCGGTCAATGAGCAGTTCTTC
TRBV27	TRBJ2-7	.	.	CASSFHGREQYF	TGTGCCAGCAGTTTTCATGGTAGAGAGCAGTACTTC
TRBV10-3	TRBJ2-7	TRBD2	.	CAISGGRSGAYEQYF	TGTGCCATCAGTGGCGGTCGTAGCGGGGCCTACGAGCAGTACTTC
TRBV11-2	TRBJ1-1	.	.	CASSLVSGAEAFF	TGTGCCAGCAGCTTAGTTTCAGGGGCCGAAGCTTTCTTT
TRBV4-1	TRBJ2-2	TRBD2	.	CASSHHSGLGGELFF	TGCGCCAGCAGCCACCATAGCGGGCTCGGCGGGGAGCTGTTTTTT
TRBV5-1	TRBJ2-4	TRBD2	.	CASSRLSLAGELAKNIQYF	TGCGCCAGCAGCCGCCTTTCCTTAGCGGGGGAACTAGCCAAAAACATTCAGTACTTC
TRBV18	TRBJ1-2	.	.	CASSPRDFGYTF	TGTGCCAGCTCACCTCGGGACTTTGGCTACACCTTC
TRBV6-5	TRBJ1-6	TRBD1	.	CASSVTGGNSPLHF	TGTGCCAGCAGCGTGACAGGGGGGAATTCACCCCTCCACTTT
TRBV14	TRBJ1-2	.	.	CASSQDPRGTLSGYTF	TGTGCCAGCAGCCAAGACCCCCGGGGGACGCTATCTGGCTACACCTTC
TRBV11-2	TRBJ2-7	.	.	CASSSHPSSFYEQYF	TGTGCCAGCAGCTCCCACCCTAGTTCCTTCTACGAGCAGTACTTC
TRBV7-2	TRBJ2-7	TRBD1	.	CASSLLGQGYEQYF	TGTGCCAGCAGCTTATTAGGACAGGGGTACGAGCAGTACTTC
TRBV21-1	TRBJ2-3	.	few	CASSKDHRDTQYF	TGTGCCAGCAGCAAAGACCACCGGGATACGCAGTATTTT
TRBV21-1	TRBJ2-1	.	.	CASSTPGLAFEQFF	TGTGCCAGCAGCACGCCGGGACTAGCATTTGAGCAGTTCTTC
TRBV27	TRBJ1-3	.	.	CASSPTVSSGNTIYF	TGTGCCAGCAGCCCGACAGTCAGCTCTGGAAACACCATATATTTT
TRBV3-1/TRBV3-2	TRBJ1-6	.	.	CASSRTTGQNSPLHF	TGTGCCAGCAGTCGAACGACAGGTCAAAATTCACCCCTCCACTTT
TRBV12-3/TRBV12-4	TRBJ2-1	.	.	CASSLRGDEQFF	TGTGCCAGCAGTTTAAGAGGCGATGAGCAGTTCTTC
TRBV19	TRBJ2-7	.	.	CASSIGPGSLYEQYF	TGTGCCAGTAGTATAGGGCCAGGGTCTCTCTACGAGCAGTACTTC
TRBV19	TRBJ2-5	.	.	CASSIRGPETQYF	TGTGCCAGTAGTATCAGAGGGCCGGAGACCCAGTACTTC
TRBV7-9	TRBJ2-1	.	.	CASSSGEGPYNEQFF	TGTGCCAGCAGTTCTGGTGAGGGCCCGTACAATGAGCAGTTCTTC
TRBV3-1/TRBV3-2	TRBJ2-5	.	.	CASSQDRPSDQETQYF	TGTGCCAGCAGCCAAGATCGTCCTAGCGATCAAGAGACCCAGTACTTC
TRBV2	TRBJ2-2	TRBD1	.	CVWDRRRGNTGELFF	TGTGTTTGGGACAGGCGGCGGGGAAACACCGGGGAGCTGTTTTTT
TRBV27	TRBJ1-6	.	.	CASSPGLYNSPLHF	TGTGCCAGCAGTCCGGGTCTGTATAATTCACCCCTCCACTTT
TRBV5-5	TRBJ2-1	TRBD2	.	CASSLRAQVAGSYEQFF	TGTGCCAGCAGCTTGAGGGCGCAGGTAGCGGGCTCCTATGAGCAGTTCTTC
TRBV10-3	TRBJ1-5	.	.	CAISAAGNQPQHF	TGTGCCATCAGTGCTGCAGGTAATCAGCCCCAGCATTTT
TRBV6-5	TRBJ1-2	.	.	CASNSEPNYGYTF	TGTGCCAGCAACAGTGAACCTAACTATGGCTACACCTTC
TRBV6-5	TRBJ1-4	.	.	CASQRTIDEKLFF	TGTGCCAGCCAGAGGACAATCGATGAAAAACTGTTTTTT
TRBV28	TRBJ2-7	.	many	CASSPFLNEQYF	TGTGCCAGCAGCCCCTTCCTTAACGAGCAGTACTTC
TRBV7-2	TRBJ2-3	TRBD1	.	CASSLGTGSTDTQYF	TGTGCCAGCAGCTTGGGGACAGGGAGCACAGATACGCAGTATTTT
TRBV20-1	TRBJ2-1	.	.	CSASRLSSYNEQFF	TGCAGTGCTAGTCGCCTGAGCTCCTACAATGAGCAGTTCTTC
TRBV3-1/TRBV3-2	TRBJ1-3	.	.	CASSQEGGNTIYF	TGTGCCAGCAGCCAAGAGGGCGGAAACACCATATATTTT